This T cell receptor beta chain originates from a study of vaccination effects on CD4 cells after COVID-19. Study as a whole: Post-vaccine specimens arrived a median 72 days past the second dose. The study's findings and limits: Cross-reactivity with common cold coronaviruses was shown by only 1 of 255 vaccine-induced clones in healthy vaccinees. Convalescent patients numbered few in the study; early post-infection timepoints were missing entirely.

Sequencing was performed with immunoSEQ multiplex PCR; in TCRdb, only in-frame clones are kept and a portion is missing. The data contain tens of thousands of clones, roughly 77% of them singletons. Antigen-specific CD4+ T cells were expanded (with viral peptide pools) by the ViraFEST assay ahead of sequencing. Culture lasted about nine days before CD4+ T cell isolation. Participants were vaccinated with two doses of either the BNT162b2 or mRNA-1273 vaccine. Vaccinees lacked prior SARS-CoV-2 infection and tested negative for nucleocapsid antibodies. There are a few counts of this clone. Its matching antigen is unknown. Germline CDR1 and CDR2: MNHEY and SVGAGI. There are 10 residues in the CDR3. The V gene lost 8 bases and the J gene lost 4 bases, with 6 bases spanning the gap.

Sample: CD4+ T cells from PBMCs cultured with HCoV-229E spike peptides, taken after COVID-19 vaccination. The TCR sequence derives from a human donor who received a COVID-19 vaccine. The chain couples TRBV6-5 to TRBJ2-7, with D possibly being TRBD2 (5 bases). In DNA form, the CDR3 reads TGTGCCAGCGGGGAGTACGAGCAGTACTTC. Its translation: CASGEYEQYF.